The 5 T cell receptor beta chains in this list originate from one sample, sequenced in a study of cytomegalovirus exposure and HLA in healthy donors. Use of 60 Vbeta and 13 Jbeta primers characterized the PCR. This table comes from immunoSEQ multiplex PCR, and its TCRdb copy is limited to in-frame clones, with some not included. Here the sample spans 52,000 or so clones, roughly 81% being singletons. The sequencing input was PBMCs. These receptors were obtained from a woman aged 35 to 49 in good health and CMV-seropositive.

The genes are TRBV11-1 and TRBJ2-7; 7 nucleotides match TRBD2. The V and J ends lost 5 bases and 4 bases, in that order; junction bases with no gene match: 8. Germline V CDR1 and CDR2: SGHAT, FQDESV (reference sequence). The CDR3 spans 14 residues. The CDR3 DNA sequence: TGTGCCAGCAGCCGGGGGGACTCCCAATACGAGCAGTACTTC. It specifies CASSRGDSQYEQYF.

The chain employs TRBV12-5 and TRBJ1-2; 8 bases match TRBD1. The CDR3 totals 16 residues. The germline gives CDR1 LGHNT, CDR2 FRNRAP. V was clipped by 2 bases and J by 4 bases; unmatched bases: 9. This CDR3 reads CASGLTETGVTYGYTF. CDR3 DNA sequence: TGTGCTAGTGGTTTGACCGAGACAGGGGTGACCTATGGCTACACCTTC.

The rearrangement joins TRBV5-1 to TRBJ1-1; possibly TRBD1 for D (5 bases). V was cut by 4 bases and J by 2 bases, with 12 bases left in between. CDR1 is SGHRS and CDR2 is YFSETQ in the germline V gene. This CDR3 comprises 14 residues. This chain's CDR3 is CASSPLGGNTEAFF. CDR3 bases: TGCGCCAGCAGCCCCCTGGGGGGAAACACTGAAGCTTTCTTT.

The rearrangement joins TRBV7-9 to TRBJ2-7; the match to TRBD1 covers 7 bases. Germline V CDR1 and CDR2: SEHNR, FQNEAQ (reference sequence). With V trimmed by 5 bases and J by 0 bases, 4 bases remained unmatched. The CDR3 is made up of 14 amino acids. The CDR3 nucleotides are TGTGCCAGCAGCCCCTCAGGGGGCTCCTACGAGCAGTACTTC. This gives the protein CASSPSGGSYEQYF.

The chain combines TRBV29-1 with TRBJ1-2, with 10 bases lining up with TRBD1. Germline V gene lookup returns CDR1 SQVTM and CDR2 ANQGSEA. Trimming removed 3 bases from V and 8 bases from J; junction bases left unmatched: 9. CDR3 size: 14 residues. The CDR3 sequence is CSVDLRDRGVGYTF. In DNA, the CDR3 is TGCAGCGTTGACCTCCGGGACAGGGGCGTCGGCTACACCTTC.